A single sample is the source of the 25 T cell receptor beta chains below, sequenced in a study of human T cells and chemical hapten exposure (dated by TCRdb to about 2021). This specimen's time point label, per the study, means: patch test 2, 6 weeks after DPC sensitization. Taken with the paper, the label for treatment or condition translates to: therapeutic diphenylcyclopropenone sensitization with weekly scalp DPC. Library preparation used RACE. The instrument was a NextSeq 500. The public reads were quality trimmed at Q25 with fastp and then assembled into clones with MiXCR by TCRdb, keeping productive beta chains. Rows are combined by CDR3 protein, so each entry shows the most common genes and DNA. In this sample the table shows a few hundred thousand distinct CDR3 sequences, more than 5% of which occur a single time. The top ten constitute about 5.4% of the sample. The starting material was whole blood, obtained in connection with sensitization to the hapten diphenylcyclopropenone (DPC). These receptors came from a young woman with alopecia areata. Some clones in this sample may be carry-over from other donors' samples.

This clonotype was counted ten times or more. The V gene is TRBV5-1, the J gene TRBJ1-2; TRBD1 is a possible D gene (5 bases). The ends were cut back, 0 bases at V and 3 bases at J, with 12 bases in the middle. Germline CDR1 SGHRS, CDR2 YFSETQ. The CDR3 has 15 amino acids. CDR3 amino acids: CASSLAGDLDYGYTF. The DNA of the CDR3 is TGCGCCAGCAGCTTGGCGGGGGATCTAGACTATGGCTACACCTTC.

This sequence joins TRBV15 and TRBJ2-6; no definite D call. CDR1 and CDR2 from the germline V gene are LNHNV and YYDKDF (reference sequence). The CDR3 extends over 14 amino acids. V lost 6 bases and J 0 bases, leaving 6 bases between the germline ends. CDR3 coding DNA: TGTGCCACCAGGGGCTACTCTGGGGCCAACGTCCTGACTTTC. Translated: CATRGYSGANVLTF. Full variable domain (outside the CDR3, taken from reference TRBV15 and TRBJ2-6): DAMVIQNPRYQVTQFGKPVTLSCSQTLNHNVMYWYQQKSSQAPKLLFHYYDKDFNNEADTPDNFQSRRPNTSFCFLDIRSPGLGDTAMYLCATRGYSGANVLTFGAGSRLTVL.

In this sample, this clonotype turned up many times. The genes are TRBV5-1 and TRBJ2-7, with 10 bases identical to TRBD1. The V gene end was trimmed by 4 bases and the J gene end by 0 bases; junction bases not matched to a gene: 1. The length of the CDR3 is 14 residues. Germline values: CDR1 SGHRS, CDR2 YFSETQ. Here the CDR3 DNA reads TGCGCCAGCAGCAGGGACAGGGGCTCCTACGAGCAGTACTTC. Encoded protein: CASSRDRGSYEQYF.

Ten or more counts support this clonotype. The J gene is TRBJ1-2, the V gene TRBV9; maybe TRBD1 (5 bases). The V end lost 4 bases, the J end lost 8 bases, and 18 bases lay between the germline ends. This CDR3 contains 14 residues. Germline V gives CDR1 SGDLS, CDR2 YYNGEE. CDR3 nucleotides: TGTGCCAGCAGCTCCCCATCGGGGCTTTACGGCTACACCTTC. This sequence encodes CASSSPSGLYGYTF.

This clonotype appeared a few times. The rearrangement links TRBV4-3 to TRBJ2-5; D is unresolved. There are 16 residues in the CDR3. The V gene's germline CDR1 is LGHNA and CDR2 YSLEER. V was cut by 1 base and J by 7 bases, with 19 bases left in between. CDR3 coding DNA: TGCGCCAGCAGCCAAGTTTTCGATTCTCCCCCGCGGACCCAGTACTTC. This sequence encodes CASSQVFDSPPRTQYF.

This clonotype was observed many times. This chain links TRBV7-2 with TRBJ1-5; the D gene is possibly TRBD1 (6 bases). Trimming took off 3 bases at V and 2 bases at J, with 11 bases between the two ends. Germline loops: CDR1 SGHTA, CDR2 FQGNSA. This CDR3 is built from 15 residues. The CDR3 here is CASSFLSGGNQPQHF. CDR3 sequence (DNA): TGTGCCAGCAGCTTCTTATCAGGGGGCAATCAGCCCCAGCATTTT.

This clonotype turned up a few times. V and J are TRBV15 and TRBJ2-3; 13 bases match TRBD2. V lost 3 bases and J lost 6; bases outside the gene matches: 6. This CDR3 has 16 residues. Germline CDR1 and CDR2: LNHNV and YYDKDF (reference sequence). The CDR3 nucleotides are TGTGCCACCAGCAGCCGAACTAGCGGGGGGGCTGATACGCAGTATTTT. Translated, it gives CATSSRTSGGADTQYF.

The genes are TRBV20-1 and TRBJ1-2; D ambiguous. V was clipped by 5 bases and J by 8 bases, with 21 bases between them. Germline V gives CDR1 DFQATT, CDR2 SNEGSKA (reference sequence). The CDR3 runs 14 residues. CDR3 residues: CSAPHVRGTGGYTF. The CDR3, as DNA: TGCAGTGCTCCCCACGTCCGGGGTACCGGCGGCTACACCTTC.

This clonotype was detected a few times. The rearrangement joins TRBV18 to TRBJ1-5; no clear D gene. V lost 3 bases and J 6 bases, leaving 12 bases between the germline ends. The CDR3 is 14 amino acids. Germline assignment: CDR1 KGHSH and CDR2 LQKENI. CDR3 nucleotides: TGTGCCAGCTCACCGTCCGGGTTAACTCAGCCCCAGCATTTT. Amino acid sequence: CASSPSGLTQPQHF.

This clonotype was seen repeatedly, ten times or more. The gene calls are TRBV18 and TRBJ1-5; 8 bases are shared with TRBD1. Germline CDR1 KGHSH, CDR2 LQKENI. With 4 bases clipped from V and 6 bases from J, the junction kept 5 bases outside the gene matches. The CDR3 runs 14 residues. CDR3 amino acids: CASSQTGESQPQHF. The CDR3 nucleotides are TGTGCCAGCTCACAGACAGGGGAGTCTCAGCCCCAGCATTTT.

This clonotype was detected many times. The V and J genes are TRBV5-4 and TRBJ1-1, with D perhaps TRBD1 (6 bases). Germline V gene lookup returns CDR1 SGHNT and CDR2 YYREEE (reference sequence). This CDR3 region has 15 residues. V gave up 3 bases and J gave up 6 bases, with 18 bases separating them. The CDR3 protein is CASSWSGQSPPEAFF. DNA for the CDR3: TGTGCCAGCAGCTGGTCCGGACAGAGCCCCCCTGAAGCTTTCTTT. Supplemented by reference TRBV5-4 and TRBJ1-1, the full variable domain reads ETGVTQSPTHLIKTRGQQVTLRCSSQSGHNTVSWYQQALGQGPQFIFQYYREEENGRGNFPPRFSGLQFPNYSSELNVNALELDDSALYLCASSWSGQSPPEAFFGQGTRLTVV.

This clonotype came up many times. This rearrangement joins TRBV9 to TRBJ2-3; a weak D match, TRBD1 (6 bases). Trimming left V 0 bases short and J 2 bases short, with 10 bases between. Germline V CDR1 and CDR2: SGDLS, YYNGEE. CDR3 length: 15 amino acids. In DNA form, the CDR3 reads TGTGCCAGCAGCGTAGCGGACAGTTTCACAGATACGCAGTATTTT. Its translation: CASSVADSFTDTQYF.

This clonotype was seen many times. This CDR3 is CASRQGTVNTIYF. The DNA of the CDR3 is TGTGCCAGCAGACAGGGGACGGTGAACACCATATATTTT. The rearrangement joins TRBV4-2 to TRBJ1-3, with 7 bases aligning to TRBD1. The CDR3 is 13 amino acids. Per germline, CDR1 LGHNA and CDR2 YNFKEQ. V shed 6 bases and J 7 bases; nucleotides not matched to a gene: 6.

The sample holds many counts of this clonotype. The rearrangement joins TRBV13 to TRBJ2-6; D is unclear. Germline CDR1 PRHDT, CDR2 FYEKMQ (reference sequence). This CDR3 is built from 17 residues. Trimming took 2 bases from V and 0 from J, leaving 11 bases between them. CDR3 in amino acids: CASSLRPVRSGANVLTF. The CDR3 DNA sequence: TGTGCCAGCAGCTTAAGACCCGTCCGCTCTGGGGCCAACGTCCTGACTTTC.

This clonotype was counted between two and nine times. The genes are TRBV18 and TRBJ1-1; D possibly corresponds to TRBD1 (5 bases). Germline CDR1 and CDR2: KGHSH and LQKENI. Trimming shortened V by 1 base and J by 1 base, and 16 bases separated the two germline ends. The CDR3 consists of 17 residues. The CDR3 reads CASSPQTGTPENTEAFF. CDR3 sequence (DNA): TGTGCCAGCTCACCACAGACCGGGACGCCAGAGAACACTGAAGCTTTCTTT.

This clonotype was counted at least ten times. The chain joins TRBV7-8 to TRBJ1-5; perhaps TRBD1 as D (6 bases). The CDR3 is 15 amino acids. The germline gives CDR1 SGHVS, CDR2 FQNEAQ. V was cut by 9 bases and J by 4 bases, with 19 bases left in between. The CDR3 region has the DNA TGTGCCAGTAGGGGGTTTGAGGGCGCGAATCAGCCCCAGCATTTT. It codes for CASRGFEGANQPQHF.

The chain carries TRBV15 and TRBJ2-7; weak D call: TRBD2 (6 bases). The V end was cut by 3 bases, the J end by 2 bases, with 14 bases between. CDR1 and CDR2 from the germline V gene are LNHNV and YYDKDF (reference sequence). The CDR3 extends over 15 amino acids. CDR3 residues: CATSSWDRGTYEQYF. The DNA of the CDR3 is TGTGCCACCAGCAGTTGGGACCGGGGGACCTACGAGCAGTACTTC.

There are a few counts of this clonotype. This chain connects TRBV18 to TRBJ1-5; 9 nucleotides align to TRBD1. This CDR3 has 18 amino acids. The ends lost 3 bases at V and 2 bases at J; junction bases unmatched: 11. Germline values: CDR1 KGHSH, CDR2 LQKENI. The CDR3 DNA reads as TGTGCCAGCTCACCGAGTGTTACAGGGGGCGCGGGCAATCAGCCCCAGCATTTT. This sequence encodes CASSPSVTGGAGNQPQHF.

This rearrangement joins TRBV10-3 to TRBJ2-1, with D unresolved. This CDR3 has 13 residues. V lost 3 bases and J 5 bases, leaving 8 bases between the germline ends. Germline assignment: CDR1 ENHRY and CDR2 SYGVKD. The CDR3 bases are TGTGCCATCAGTGATGGTCCCAACAATGAGCAGTTCTTC. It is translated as CAISDGPNNEQFF.

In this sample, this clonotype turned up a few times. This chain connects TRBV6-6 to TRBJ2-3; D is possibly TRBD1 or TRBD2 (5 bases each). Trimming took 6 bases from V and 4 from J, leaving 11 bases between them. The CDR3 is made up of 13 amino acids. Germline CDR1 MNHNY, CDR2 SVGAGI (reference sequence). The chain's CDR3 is CASSREFADTQYF. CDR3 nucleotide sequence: TGTGCCAGCAGCAGGGAGTTTGCAGATACGCAGTATTTT.

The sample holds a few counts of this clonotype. The CDR3 spells CASRVSGGANEQFF. For the CDR3, the DNA is TGTGCCAGCAGGGTTAGCGGGGGGGCGAATGAGCAGTTCTTC. The J gene is TRBJ2-1, the V gene TRBV6-2 or TRBV6-3, with 11 bases fitting TRBD2. Germline-derived CDR1 and CDR2 are MNHEY and SVGEGT. With V trimmed by 6 bases and J by 7 bases, 5 bases remained unmatched. This CDR3 has 14 amino acids.

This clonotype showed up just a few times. The CDR3 loop reads CASSLATGLAYNEQFF. In DNA form, the CDR3 reads TGTGCCAGCAGTTTAGCAACAGGGCTTGCTTACAATGAGCAGTTCTTC. The chain joins TRBV28 to TRBJ2-1; possibly TRBD1 for D (6 bases). Germline V CDR1 and CDR2: MDHEN, SYDVKM. V was clipped by 2 bases and J by 4 bases, with 15 bases between them. This CDR3 comprises 16 residues.

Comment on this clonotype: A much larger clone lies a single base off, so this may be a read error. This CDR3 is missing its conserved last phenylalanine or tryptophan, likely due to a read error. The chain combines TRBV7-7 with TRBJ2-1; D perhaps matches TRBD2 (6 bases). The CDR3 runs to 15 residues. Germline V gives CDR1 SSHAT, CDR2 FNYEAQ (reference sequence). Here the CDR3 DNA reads TGTGCTAGCAGCGACCGACTAGTCTTCTACAATGAGCAGTTCCTC. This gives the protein CASSDRLVFYNEQFL.

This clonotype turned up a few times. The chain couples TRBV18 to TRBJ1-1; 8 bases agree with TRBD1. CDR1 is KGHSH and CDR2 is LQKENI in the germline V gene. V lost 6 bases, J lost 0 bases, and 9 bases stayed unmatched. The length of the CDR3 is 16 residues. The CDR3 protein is CASSIGQGHMNTEAFF. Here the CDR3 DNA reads TGTGCCAGCTCGATCGGACAGGGTCACATGAACACTGAAGCTTTCTTT.

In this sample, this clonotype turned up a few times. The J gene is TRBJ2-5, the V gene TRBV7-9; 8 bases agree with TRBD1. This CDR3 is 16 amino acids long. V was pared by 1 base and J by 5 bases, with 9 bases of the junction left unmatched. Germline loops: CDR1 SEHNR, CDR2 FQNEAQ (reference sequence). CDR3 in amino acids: CASSLDLDRVPETQYF. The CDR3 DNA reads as TGTGCCAGCAGCTTAGACCTGGACAGGGTCCCGGAGACCCAGTACTTC.